Following are 26 T cell receptor beta chains from one sample sequenced in a study of PD-1 blockade in classical Hodgkin lymphoma. Generated by immunoSEQ multiplex PCR, the TCRdb table keeps only in-frame clones and is missing some. The data contain 20,000 to 25,000 clones, approximately 93% of them seen just once; the ten biggest clones take up about 4.3%. Time point in this sample: newly diagnosed, previously untreated cHL patient sample. Sequenced: peripheral blood mononuclear cells (PBMCs). These receptor sequences come from a human donor with classical Hodgkin lymphoma.

CDR3 nucleotide sequence: TGTGCCAGTAGTATGCGGAACCGGGAGACCCAGTACTTC. It yields the protein CASSMRNRETQYF. The chain has TRBV19 and TRBJ2-5; D unclear. CDR3 length: 13 amino acids. Trimming took off 3 bases at V and 5 bases at J, with 10 bases between the two ends. Germline V gene sequence: CDR1 LNHDA, CDR2 SQIVND (reference sequence).

The V call is TRBV7-9, the J call TRBJ2-1; 8 nucleotides align to TRBD2. Germline CDR1 reads SEHNR; CDR2 reads FQNEAQ (reference sequence). J lost 10 bases, V lost 5 bases, and 10 bases had no gene match. CDR3 length: 14 amino acids. The CDR3 DNA is TGTGCCAGCAGCCTCGAGCGGGGGCTAAGCGAGCAGTTCTTC. The encoded protein is CASSLERGLSEQFF.

This chain uses TRBV7-2 with TRBJ2-2; 13 nucleotides agree with TRBD2. V was pared by 7 bases and J by 7 bases, with 6 bases of the junction left unmatched. The CDR3 totals 15 residues. Germline CDR1 reads SGHTA; CDR2 reads FQGNSA. The CDR3: CASNLGLAGIGELFF. The CDR3 DNA reads as TGTGCCAGCAACCTGGGACTAGCGGGGATCGGGGAGCTGTTTTTT.

V is TRBV5-1 and J is TRBJ2-7, with a tentative D call TRBD2 (6 bases). V was cut by 4 bases and J by 6 bases, with 23 bases left in between. Germline lookup yields CDR1 SGHRS and CDR2 YFSETQ. The CDR3 is 16 amino acids. CDR3 bases: TGCGCCAGCAGCCCGAGAACTGGGACTTGGAGCGCCGAGCAGTACTTC. It encodes CASSPRTGTWSAEQYF. Full variable domain (missing parts from reference TRBV5-1 and TRBJ2-7): KAGVTQTPRYLIKTRGQQVTLSCSPISGHRSVSWYQQTPGQGLQFLFEYFSETQRNKGNFPGRFSGRQFSNSRSEMNVSTLELGDSALYLCASSPRTGTWSAEQYFGPGTRLTVT.

V and J are TRBV4-3 and TRBJ1-1; D ambiguous. This CDR3 has 13 residues. From germline, CDR1 is LGHNA and CDR2 YSLEER. V was clipped by 0 bases and J by 2 bases, with 4 bases between them. The CDR3 DNA sequence: TGCGCCAGCAGCCAAGACTTAAACACTGAAGCTTTCTTT. Its translation is CASSQDLNTEAFF.

This chain links TRBV7-5 with TRBJ2-5. TRBV7-5 is recorded as a pseudogene. The CDR3 runs 13 residues. The CDR3 sequence is CARTCVLGETQYF. CDR3 nucleotides: TGTGCCAGAACCTGCGTCCTGGGGGAGACCCAGTACTTC.

J is TRBJ2-7 and V is TRBV4-3; 7 nucleotides agree with TRBD1. The CDR3 length is 15 residues. The J segment lost 6 bases and the V segment lost 0 bases, leaving 8 bases of the junction unmatched. Germline lookup yields CDR1 LGHNA and CDR2 YSLEER. The CDR3 reads CASSQDGTALPEQYF. The CDR3 DNA reads as TGCGCCAGCAGCCAAGACGGGACAGCCCTACCCGAGCAGTACTTC.

V gene TRBV7-9 combines with J gene TRBJ2-1; 8 bases match TRBD2. The CDR3 is made up of 13 amino acids. The germline V gene encodes CDR1 SEHNR and CDR2 FQNEAQ (reference sequence). The V and J ends lost 5 bases and 10 bases, in that order; junction bases with no gene match: 7. CDR3 protein: CASSRAAGGEQFF. The CDR3 DNA reads as TGTGCCAGCAGCCGTGCCGCGGGAGGAGAGCAGTTCTTC.

The chain uses TRBV19 and TRBJ2-5; TRBD2 matches 8 bases. V gave up 6 bases and J gave up 1 base; unmatched junction bases: 25. The CDR3 has 21 residues. Germline V lookup: CDR1 LNHDA, CDR2 SQIVND (reference sequence). CDR3 sequence: CASSLWSRQRGPSRSQETQYF. The DNA for the CDR3 is TGTGCCAGTAGCCTCTGGTCGCGACAGCGGGGGCCATCCAGGTCCCAAGAGACCCAGTACTTC. The full variable domain, rest sourced from reference TRBV19 and TRBJ2-5, is DGGITQSPKYLFRKEGQNVTLSCEQNLNHDAMYWYRQDPGQGLRLIYYSQIVNDFQKGDIAEGYSVSREKKESFPLTVTSAQKNPTAFYLCASSLWSRQRGPSRSQETQYFGPGTRLLVL.

This rearrangement joins TRBV30 to TRBJ2-7; TRBD1 agrees at 10 bases. The CDR3 consists of 13 residues. Germline V gene lookup returns CDR1 GTSNPN and CDR2 SVGIG (reference sequence). CDR3 DNA: TGTTCGTCTAGGGACAGGGGTTCCTACGAGCAGTACTTC. Translating gives CSSRDRGSYEQYF.

This clone was recorded only once. The CDR3 loop is CASSPGLAGYYEQYF. CDR3 in DNA: TGCGCCAGCAGCCCGGGACTAGCGGGCTACTACGAGCAGTACTTC. The chain combines TRBV4-3 with TRBJ2-7; 12 nucleotides match TRBD2. CDR1 is LGHNA and CDR2 is YSLEER in the germline V gene. The ends lost 4 bases at V and 3 bases at J; junction bases unmatched: 4. The CDR3 runs 15 residues.

The CDR3, as DNA: TGTGCCAGCAGCACCGCCGGGTGGGGCACTGAAGCTTTCTTT. Amino acid sequence: CASSTAGWGTEAFF. The genes are TRBV25-1 and TRBJ1-1, with no clear D. The V end was cut by 6 bases, the J end by 4 bases, with 15 bases between. In germline, CDR1 is MGHDK, CDR2 SYGVNS. This CDR3 has 14 amino acids.

The gene calls are TRBV27 and TRBJ2-7; D is possibly TRBD2 (5 bases). Germline V CDR1 and CDR2: MNHEY, SMNVEV (reference sequence). This CDR3 comprises 13 residues. V was shortened by 6 bases and J by 6 bases, with 15 bases between the two germline ends. This chain's CDR3 is CASSVRLAGEQYF. The CDR3 region has the DNA TGTGCCAGCAGCGTGCGGCTAGCTGGCGAGCAGTACTTC.

DNA for the CDR3: TGTGCCAGCAGTCAAGGAAACAGGGACAATCAGCCCCAGCATTTT. It encodes CASSQGNRDNQPQHF. The rearrangement links TRBV6-5 to TRBJ1-5; D might be TRBD1 (6 bases). V was pared by 5 bases and J by 3 bases, with 14 bases between. Germline lookup yields CDR1 MNHEY and CDR2 SVGAGI. The CDR3 has 15 amino acids.

The chain joins TRBV27 to TRBJ2-7; D not resolved. Trimming took off 7 bases at V and 0 bases at J, with 13 bases between the two ends. This CDR3 comprises 14 residues. Germline V gene data show CDR1 as MNHEY and CDR2 as SMNVEV (reference sequence). As DNA, the CDR3 is TGTGCCAGCAAGTCAGGACGGCTCTCCTACGAGCAGTACTTC. Translation gives CASKSGRLSYEQYF.

The chain uses TRBV13 and TRBJ1-5, with TRBD1 matching 8 bases. There are 14 residues in the CDR3. Germline lookup yields CDR1 PRHDT and CDR2 FYEKMQ (reference sequence). V shed 5 bases and J 7 bases; nucleotides not matched to a gene: 7. CDR3 amino acids: CASSTGTGVQPQHF. DNA for the CDR3: TGTGCCAGCAGCACCGGGACAGGTGTGCAGCCCCAGCATTTT.

Points on this clone: One junction end does not reproduce the germline sequence, and a read error may be involved. V is TRBV11-2 and J is TRBJ2-7, with a tentative D call TRBD2 (6 bases). The CDR3 runs 12 residues. From germline, CDR1 is SGHAT and CDR2 FQNNGV. CDR3 DNA: TGTGCCAGCAGCTACGGGGCGCGGGGAACCAACTTC. It encodes CASSYGARGTNF.

V is TRBV2 and J is TRBJ2-3; 8 bases align to TRBD2. CDR1 is SNHLY, CDR2 FYNNEI, per germline. With 8 bases clipped from V and 5 bases from J, the junction kept 6 bases outside the gene matches. The CDR3 loop spans 13 amino acids. CDR3 loop: CASAGGRVDTQYF. CDR3 DNA: TGTGCCAGCGCGGGGGGCCGGGTAGATACGCAGTATTTT. Looking up the rest from reference TRBV2 and TRBJ2-3 gives the full variable domain: EPEVTQTPSHQVTQMGQEVILRCVPISNHLYFYWYRQILGQKVEFLVSFYNNEISEKSEIFDDQFSVERPDGSNFTLKIRSTKLEDSAMYFCASAGGRVDTQYFGPGTRLTVL.

The chain combines TRBV5-1 with TRBJ1-1, with D unresolved. The CDR3 totals 13 residues. In germline, CDR1 is SGHRS, CDR2 YFSETQ. Trimming cost V 0 bases and J 1 base, with 4 bases left between them. CDR3 nucleotide sequence: TGCGCCAGCAGCTTGGAGGCGAACACTGAAGCTTTCTTT. Translation: CASSLEANTEAFF.

The rearrangement joins TRBV7-9 to TRBJ1-4; no clear D. The germline V gene encodes CDR1 SEHNR and CDR2 FQNEAQ (reference sequence). This CDR3 spans 12 amino acids. With 4 bases removed from V and 5 bases from J, the gap between germline ends came to 5 bases. CDR3 loop: CASSSQNEKLFF. For the CDR3, the DNA is TGTGCCAGCAGCTCCCAAAATGAAAAACTGTTTTTT. Full variable domain (rest looked up from reference TRBV7-9 and TRBJ1-4): DTGVSQNPRHKITKRGQNVTFRCDPISEHNRLYWYRQTLGQGPEFLTYFQNEAQLEKSRLLSDRFSAERPKGSFSTLEIQRTEQGDSAMYLCASSSQNEKLFFGSGTQLSVL.

The rearrangement links TRBV4-3 to TRBJ2-4; possibly TRBD2 for D (6 bases). CDR1 and CDR2 (germline): LGHNA, YSLEER. This CDR3 has 15 residues. The V gene lost 1 base and the J gene lost 5 bases, with 12 bases spanning the gap. In DNA, the CDR3 is TGCGCCAGCAGCCAAGTGTATCCGGGGGAAAACATTCAGTACTTC. It encodes CASSQVYPGENIQYF.

The chain uses TRBV29-1 and TRBJ1-2, with TRBD1 matching 9 bases. CDR1 and CDR2 (germline): SQVTM, ANQGSEA. V gave up 6 bases and J gave up 5 bases; unmatched junction bases: 16. This CDR3 is built from 16 residues. The CDR3 nucleotides are TGCAGCGTCGCTACAGGGGGCGCTTCGAGAGTTTATGGCTACACCTTC. Translation gives CSVATGGASRVYGYTF.

The gene calls are TRBV6-5 and TRBJ1-1; tentatively, D is TRBD1 (6 bases). With 6 bases removed from V and 12 bases from J, the gap between germline ends came to 23 bases. In germline, CDR1 is MNHEY, CDR2 SVGAGI. This CDR3 comprises 14 residues. The CDR3, as DNA: TGTGCCAGCAGACCCTCGGGGGCACAGGGTTTGCCTTTCTTT. Encoded protein: CASRPSGAQGLPFF.

The CDR3 DNA follows: TGTGCCAGCAGCTTAGCCCCGGGACTAGAGGGTCAAGAGACCCAGTACTTC. As protein: CASSLAPGLEGQETQYF. The rearrangement uses TRBV7-9 and TRBJ2-5; 8 bases map to TRBD2. Germline loops: CDR1 SEHNR, CDR2 FQNEAQ (reference sequence). There are 17 residues in the CDR3. V lost 0 bases to trimming and J lost 2 bases; unmatched junction nucleotides: 8.

The rearrangement joins TRBV7-2 to TRBJ1-6, with TRBD1 matching over 9 bases. Trimming removed 4 bases from V and 0 bases from J; junction bases left unmatched: 4. The CDR3 consists of 17 residues. Germline V lookup: CDR1 SGHTA, CDR2 FQGNSA. This CDR3 is CASSSGQGSSYNSPLHF. The CDR3 nucleotides are TGTGCCAGCAGCTCCGGACAGGGGAGCTCCTATAATTCACCCCTCCACTTT.

This sequence joins TRBV7-9 and TRBJ1-4; D is uncertain. The CDR3 is 13 residues long. Germline V lookup: CDR1 SEHNR, CDR2 FQNEAQ (reference sequence). Trimming shortened V by 11 bases and J by 2 bases, and 12 bases separated the two germline ends. The CDR3 DNA reads as TGTGCCTCCCAGGAGTTGACTAATGAAAAACTGTTTTTT. This gives the protein CASQELTNEKLFF. Filled out from reference TRBV7-9 and TRBJ1-4, the complete variable domain reads DTGVSQNPRHKITKRGQNVTFRCDPISEHNRLYWYRQTLGQGPEFLTYFQNEAQLEKSRLLSDRFSAERPKGSFSTLEIQRTEQGDSAMYLCASQELTNEKLFFGSGTQLSVL.